Listed below are T cell receptor beta chains from one sample, sequenced in a study of cytomegalovirus exposure and HLA in healthy donors. The protocol was immunoSEQ multiplex PCR, while the TCRdb copy is restricted to in-frame clones and leaves out a portion. The repertoire holds about 190,000 clones, with 82% as singletons. The sample taken for sequencing was PBMCs. The receptors shown here come from a woman younger than 30 in good health and CMV-seronegative. CDR3s include the opening cysteine and the closing phenylalanine or tryptophan. The D gene is left open where the match is weak. Expanded clones get a size class; other rows say once, few or many, or leave the size out.

D | J | V | size | CDR3 | DNA
TRBD2 | TRBJ2-2 | TRBV28 | NA | CASSLNHWPRRTSETGELFF | TGTGCCAGCAGTCTAAACCACTGGCCCCGGAGGACTAGCGAGACCGGGGAGCTGTTTTTT
NA | TRBJ1-1 | TRBV28 | NA | CASTPRGVSAEAFF | TGTGCCAGCACCCCCCGGGGGGTCTCTGCTGAAGCTTTCTTT
NA | TRBJ1-2 | TRBV30 | NA | CAWSVHLGANYGYTF | TGTGCCTGGAGTGTACACCTAGGGGCTAACTATGGCTACACCTTC
TRBD1 | TRBJ1-2 | TRBV27 | once | CASSLWGTGVSYGYTF | TGTGCCAGCAGTTTATGGGGGACAGGGGTTAGCTATGGCTACACCTTC
NA | TRBJ1-1 | TRBV6-1 | NA | CASSEARNGWRTENTEAFF | TGTGCCAGCAGTGAGGCGAGGAATGGCTGGAGGACAGAAAACACTGAAGCTTTCTTT
TRBD2 | TRBJ2-3 | TRBV10-2 | NA | CASSASGISTDTQYF | TGCGCCAGCAGCGCTAGCGGGATTAGCACAGATACGCAGTATTTT
TRBD1 | TRBJ1-4 | TRBV25-1 | NA | CASSEGQKNEKLFF | TGTGCCAGCAGTGAGGGACAGAAGAATGAAAAACTGTTTTTT
TRBD1 | TRBJ2-2 | TRBV6-5 | few | CASRPTGGLTGELFF | TGTGCCAGCAGACCGACAGGGGGCTTAACCGGGGAGCTGTTTTTT
NA | TRBJ2-6 | TRBV9 | once | CASSVVETGANVLTF | TGTGCCAGCAGCGTAGTGGAGACTGGGGCCAACGTCCTGACTTTC
NA | TRBJ1-2 | TRBV30 | NA | CAWNLGEGGYTF | TGTGCCTGGAATCTGGGGGAGGGTGGCTACACCTTC
TRBD2 | TRBJ2-1 | TRBV7-2 | NA | CASSLARGLAGGNNEQFF | TGTGCCAGCAGCTTAGCGCGAGGTCTAGCGGGAGGGAACAATGAGCAGTTCTTC
NA | TRBJ2-3 | TRBV4-1 | NA | CATSAREGRTDTQYF | TGCGCCACCTCGGCACGGGAAGGGAGAACAGATACGCAGTATTTT
NA | TRBJ2-7 | TRBV7-9 | NA | CASSLAGPGSRYEQYF | TGTGCCAGCAGCTTAGCGGGCCCGGGATCCCGTTACGAGCAGTACTTC
TRBD1 | TRBJ2-1 | TRBV11-3 | NA | CASSLAYGTGVYNEQFF | TGTGCCAGCAGCTTAGCCTACGGGACAGGGGTATACAATGAGCAGTTCTTC
NA | TRBJ1-2 | TRBV30 | NA | CAWSRGESGYGYTF | TGTGCCTGGAGCCGGGGAGAAAGTGGGTATGGCTACACCTTC
TRBD1 | TRBJ2-1 | TRBV30 | NA | CAWGDSEYYNEQFF | TGTGCCTGGGGGGACAGCGAGTACTACAATGAGCAGTTCTTC
NA | TRBJ1-1 | TRBV6-5 | NA | CASREGSTEAFF | TGTGCCAGCAGGGAGGGGTCCACTGAAGCTTTCTTT
NA | TRBJ2-7 | TRBV7-9 | NA | CASSSASVTYEQYF | TGTGCCAGCAGCTCCGCTAGCGTAACCTACGAGCAGTACTTC
NA | TRBJ1-5 | TRBV28 | NA | CASSLGGGPQPQHF | TGTGCCAGCAGTTTAGGGGGAGGACCTCAGCCCCAGCATTTT
TRBD1 | TRBJ1-5 | TRBV9 | once | CASSVTGASNQPQHF | TGTGCCAGCAGCGTGACAGGGGCTAGCAATCAGCCCCAGCATTTT
TRBD2 | TRBJ2-1 | TRBV5-4 | NA | CASSLGGTSGSILNEQFF | TGTGCCAGCAGCTTGGGAGGGACTAGCGGGAGTATCCTCAATGAGCAGTTCTTC
TRBD2 | TRBJ2-3 | TRBV10-2 | NA | CASKSTSGVRGTQYF | TGCGCCAGCAAGTCGACTAGCGGAGTCCGGGGTACGCAGTATTTT
NA | TRBJ1-4 | TRBV19 | NA | CAITPQGTSNEKLFF | TGTGCCATAACCCCTCAGGGTACCTCTAATGAAAAACTGTTTTTT
TRBD2 | TRBJ2-4 | TRBV4-3 | NA | CASSQSGGSNIQYF | TGCGCCAGCAGCCAATCAGGCGGGAGCAACATTCAGTACTTC
NA | TRBJ2-6 | TRBV7-9 | NA | CASRGSGANVLTF | TGTGCCAGCCGGGGCTCTGGGGCCAACGTCCTGACTTTC
NA | TRBJ1-2 | TRBV6-6 | NA | CASSYGDIWYGYTF | TGTGCCAGCAGTTACGGGGACATCTGGTATGGCTACACCTTC
NA | TRBJ2-7 | TRBV11-2 | NA | CASSLVGSSYEQYF | TGTGCCAGCAGCTTAGTAGGGAGCTCCTACGAGCAGTACTTC
NA | TRBJ1-3 | TRBV5-6 | few | CASSLAGLGNTIYF | TGTGCCAGCAGCCTTGCCGGGTTGGGAAACACCATATATTTT
TRBD2 | TRBJ2-3 | TRBV7-2 | NA | CASSKSSGFGTDTQYF | TGTGCCAGCAGCAAATCTAGCGGATTCGGCACAGATACGCAGTATTTT
TRBD1 | TRBJ1-1 | TRBV5-4 | NA | CASSSPGQGGTEAFF | TGTGCCAGCAGCTCACCGGGACAGGGAGGCACTGAAGCTTTCTTT
NA | TRBJ1-1 | TRBV19 | NA | CASSPTPMNTEAFF | TGTGCCAGTAGTCCGACACCGATGAACACTGAAGCTTTCTTT
TRBD1 | TRBJ1-6 | TRBV27 | few | CASILRTGGYNSPLHF | TGTGCCAGCATCCTTCGGACAGGGGGCTATAATTCACCCCTCCACTTT
NA | TRBJ1-2 | TRBV6-5 | NA | CASSYFPRRSVYGYTF | TGTGCCAGCAGTTACTTCCCTCGACGAAGCGTCTATGGCTACACCTTC
TRBD2 | TRBJ2-1 | TRBV5-1 | NA | CASSQAGRQFF | TGCGCCAGCAGCCAAGCGGGGCGGCAGTTCTTC
NA | TRBJ1-2 | TRBV7-2 | NA | CASSSYLNRDGYTF | TGTGCCAGCAGCTCATACCTCAACAGGGACGGCTACACCTTC
TRBD2 | TRBJ2-3 | TRBV7-2 | NA | CASSLASQRGSTDTQYF | TGTGCCAGCAGCTTAGCGTCCCAGCGGGGGAGCACAGATACGCAGTATTTT
NA | TRBJ1-1 | TRBV5-4 | NA | CASSPLGSPNTEAFF | TGTGCCAGCAGCCCCCTTGGGAGCCCGAACACTGAAGCTTTCTTT
NA | TRBJ2-3 | TRBV14 | NA | CASSPHQSSTDTQYF | TGTGCCAGCAGCCCCCACCAGTCTAGCACAGATACGCAGTATTTT
NA | TRBJ1-2 | TRBV7-2 | NA | CASSLASGLVYGYTF | TGTGCCAGCAGCTTAGCGTCGGGGTTGGTCTATGGCTACACCTTC
NA | TRBJ1-1 | TRBV4-1 | NA | CASSQDSGITEAFF | TGCGCCAGCAGCCAAGATTCAGGGATTACTGAAGCTTTCTTT
TRBD2 | TRBJ2-1 | TRBV9 | NA | CASSPGGEGYNEQFF | TGTGCCAGCAGCCCCGGGGGGGAGGGATACAATGAGCAGTTCTTC
NA | TRBJ2-3 | TRBV30 | NA | CAWSMRADTQYF | TGTGCCTGGAGCATGAGGGCCGATACGCAGTATTTT
NA | TRBJ2-1 | TRBV19 | NA | CASSIQVADNERFF | TGTGCCAGTAGTATACAGGTAGCGGACAATGAGCGGTTCTTC
NA | TRBJ2-2 | TRBV4-2 | NA | CASSQGQVGELFF | TGTGCCAGCAGCCAAGGACAGGTCGGGGAGCTGTTTTTT
TRBD2 | TRBJ2-3 | TRBV5-1 | NA | CASSERPGLAGSGGRDTQYF | TGCGCCAGCAGCGAACGACCGGGCCTAGCGGGATCTGGGGGTCGGGATACGCAGTATTTT
NA | TRBJ1-2 | TRBV2 | NA | CASGELTYGYTF | TGTGCCAGCGGGGAGCTTACCTATGGCTACACCTTC
NA | TRBJ1-5 | TRBV19 | NA | CASSPLSSNQPQHF | TGTGCCAGTAGTCCCCTGTCGAGCAATCAGCCCCAGCATTTT
TRBD1 | TRBJ2-7 | TRBV7-9 | NA | CSSSLPSSYGTGGSEQYF | TGTTCCAGCAGCTTACCCTCAAGTTACGGGACAGGGGGCTCCGAGCAGTACTTC
TRBD1 | TRBJ1-4 | TRBV18 | NA | CASSGQANEKLFF | TGTGCCAGCTCGGGACAGGCTAATGAAAAACTGTTTTTT
TRBD2 | TRBJ2-3 | TRBV10-1 | NA | CASSASGGPADTQYF | TGCGCCAGCAGTGCTAGCGGGGGGCCCGCAGATACGCAGTATTTT
NA | TRBJ1-5 | TRBV21-1 | NA | CASSVLAQPQHF | TGTGCCAGCAGCGTGTTAGCTCAGCCCCAGCATTTT
TRBD2 | TRBJ2-1 | TRBV23-1 | NA | CASSQAPGLAAYNEQFF | TGCGCCAGCAGTCAAGCACCGGGACTAGCGGCTTACAATGAGCAGTTCTTC